Below are 31 T cell receptor beta chains sequenced from a single sample in a study of T-cell memory formation after mild COVID-19. MiXCR, run by TCRdb on the 5' RACE reads, gives a single entry per CDR3 protein. Of almost 350,000 distinct CDR3 sequences in the sample, 20% to 25% are singletons; the top ten hold roughly a fifth. Sequenced sample: PBMCs or a T cell subset sorted from them (not recorded which). The receptors derive from a man between 18 and 35 years old who had mild COVID-19 (a few samples of this study predate the infection). Cell type and time point are not known.

Only a few counts were recorded for this clonotype. The V and J genes are TRBV4-1 and TRBJ1-2; D is unresolved. V dropped 4 bases and J dropped 8 bases, with 26 bases sitting between them. Germline values: CDR1 MGHRA, CDR2 YSYEKL. The CDR3 consists of 17 residues. In DNA form, the CDR3 reads TGCGCCAGCAGCCTATCAAGGAGCCCTGGACCTGGAAGGGGCTACACCTTC. Translation: CASSLSRSPGPGRGYTF.

This chain joins TRBV4-1 and TRBJ2-7; D remains ambiguous. Per the germline V gene, CDR1 is MGHRA and CDR2 is YSYEKL. The V end lost 0 bases, the J end lost 4 bases, and 10 bases lay between the germline ends. The CDR3 covers 14 residues. The CDR3 reads CASSQDPVGYEQYF. CDR3 nucleotide sequence: TGCGCCAGCAGCCAAGACCCGGTGGGATACGAGCAGTACTTC.

The table lists this clonotype with a few counts. This chain links TRBV2 with TRBJ1-6; D is ambiguous. Trimming pared 6 bases from V and 6 bases from J, leaving 12 bases between. Germline CDR1 and CDR2: SNHLY and FYNNEI. The CDR3 is made up of 14 amino acids. The CDR3 region is CASSPQVSNSPLHF. CDR3 bases: TGTGCCAGCAGCCCGCAGGTTTCTAATTCACCCCTCCACTTT.

This clonotype was seen a handful of times. CDR3 coding DNA: TGCGCCAGCAGCACCGGACAAGGCCAAGAGACCCAGTACTTC. This sequence encodes CASSTGQGQETQYF. The V gene is TRBV5-1, the J gene TRBJ2-5; a weak D match, TRBD1 (5 bases). Germline values: CDR1 SGHRS, CDR2 YFSETQ. The CDR3 length is 14 residues. V was clipped by 4 bases and J by 1 base, with 11 bases between them. Full variable domain (outside the CDR3, taken from reference TRBV5-1 and TRBJ2-5): KAGVTQTPRYLIKTRGQQVTLSCSPISGHRSVSWYQQTPGQGLQFLFEYFSETQRNKGNFPGRFSGRQFSNSRSEMNVSTLELGDSALYLCASSTGQGQETQYFGPGTRLLVL.

V and J are TRBV20-1 and TRBJ2-4; D is possibly TRBD1 (5 bases). CDR3 length: 10 amino acids. Trimming took off 2 bases at V and 9 bases at J, with 5 bases between the two ends. CDR1 and CDR2 (germline): DFQATT, SNEGSKA (reference sequence). This CDR3 is CSARTGIQYF. For the CDR3, the DNA is TGCAGTGCTAGAACAGGCATTCAGTACTTC.

The rearrangement uses TRBV6-2 or TRBV6-3 and TRBJ2-3, with 7 bases lining up with TRBD1. The CDR3 contains 16 residues. Trimming at V came to 4 bases and at J to 5 bases, leaving 12 bases not matched to a gene. The germline CDR1 and CDR2 sequences are MNHEY and SVGEGT. The CDR3 DNA reads TGTGCCAGCAGTTCTCTAGACAGGGTATCAGGAGATACGCAGTATTTT. Amino acids: CASSSLDRVSGDTQYF.

CDR3 sequence (DNA): TGTGCCAGCAGCGTAGGGACAGGGTCTGAAGCTGCTTTCTTT. This gives the protein CASSVGTGSEAAFF. The chain carries TRBV9 and TRBJ1-1, with TRBD1 matching 8 bases. Trimming at V came to 0 bases and at J to 11 bases, leaving 9 bases not matched to a gene. The CDR3 is 14 residues long. Germline V lookup: CDR1 SGDLS, CDR2 YYNGEE. The whole variable domain, remainder taken from reference TRBV9 and TRBJ1-1, is DSGVTQTPKHLITATGQRVTLRCSPRSGDLSVYWYQQSLDQGLQFLIQYYNGEERAKGNILERFSAQQFPDLHSELNLSSLELGDSALYFCASSVGTGSEAAFFGQGTRLTVV.

The chain is built from TRBV25-1 and TRBJ2-3, with TRBD2 matching 7 bases. Germline V gives CDR1 MGHDK, CDR2 SYGVNS. After removal of 0 bases from V and 3 bases from J, the junction contained 3 bases not matched to a gene. CDR3 size: 15 residues. The CDR3 DNA sequence: TGTGCCAGCAGTGAATACGGGCGGGGGACAGATACGCAGTATTTT. It yields the protein CASSEYGRGTDTQYF.

This rearrangement joins TRBV12-3 or TRBV12-4 to TRBJ1-6; 7 nucleotides match TRBD1. This CDR3 is built from 15 residues. Losses at the gene ends were 6 bases for V and 8 bases for J; bases not matched to a gene: 10. CDR3 DNA sequence: TGTGCCAGCAGGTTCTCAATAGGGGGCGATTCACCCCTCCACTTT. Translating it yields CASRFSIGGDSPLHF.

The genes are TRBV5-1 and TRBJ2-1; D unresolved. Trimming shortened V by 6 bases and J by 6 bases, and 13 bases separated the two germline ends. The CDR3 covers 13 residues. In germline, CDR1 is SGHRS, CDR2 YFSETQ. The CDR3 protein is CASKSSNLNEQFF. In nucleotides, the CDR3 is TGCGCCAGCAAGTCGTCGAACCTCAATGAGCAGTTCTTC.

This clonotype was detected a few times. As DNA, the CDR3 is TGTGCCAGCAGCTTACGACAGCGCTATGGCTACACCTTC. Amino acids: CASSLRQRYGYTF. This sequence joins TRBV7-8 and TRBJ1-2; TRBD1 might be the D (5 bases). Trimming left V 2 bases short and J 4 bases short, with 8 bases between. There are 13 residues in the CDR3. Per the germline V gene, CDR1 is SGHVS and CDR2 is FQNEAQ.

As concerns this clonotype: The junction and the germline gene differ at one end; a read error may be behind it. The chain employs TRBV5-1 and TRBJ2-2, with TRBD2 matching 8 bases. The germline V gene encodes CDR1 SGHRS and CDR2 YFSETQ. This CDR3 spans 16 amino acids. In nucleotides, the CDR3 is TGCGCCAGCAGCTTGGTAGCGGGGTCGGACACCGGGGAGCTGATTTTT. Translated: CASSLVAGSDTGELIF.

A single count supports this clonotype. At one end, the junction sequence differs from germline, possibly due to a read error. CDR3 in amino acids: CASSLEHRNQPKHF. Written as DNA, the CDR3 is TGCGCCAGCAGCTTGGAACATCGCAATCAGCCCAAGCATTTT. This chain joins TRBV5-1 and TRBJ1-5; unclear D gene. Germline CDR1 and CDR2: SGHRS and YFSETQ. This CDR3 has 14 residues.

This clonotype was found many times. The rearrangement uses TRBV20-1 and TRBJ2-3; D unclear. The germline V gene encodes CDR1 DFQATT and CDR2 SNEGSKA (reference sequence). V was pared by 8 bases and J by 3 bases, with 9 bases between. The CDR3 loop spans 11 amino acids. The CDR3 DNA reads TGCAGTTGCCGGCCGACAGATACGCAGTATTTT. Protein: CSCRPTDTQYF.

The J gene is TRBJ2-7, the V gene TRBV5-1; maybe TRBD1 (5 bases). Between the trimmed V and J ends, which lost 4 bases and 5 bases, there was a span of 13 bases. Per the germline V gene, CDR1 is SGHRS and CDR2 is YFSETQ. The CDR3 totals 13 residues. The CDR3 nucleotides read TGCGCCAGCAGCCCGGGTCAGGGCCACGAGCAGTACTTC. Translating it yields CASSPGQGHEQYF.

This clonotype was seen only a few times. The chain uses TRBV24-1 and TRBJ2-5; tentatively, D is TRBD1 (6 bases). This CDR3 is 13 amino acids long. V lost 7 bases and J lost 0, with 8 bases in between. Germline V gives CDR1 KGHDR, CDR2 SFDVKD. CDR3 residues: CATRRTDQETQYF. CDR3 DNA: TGTGCCACCAGAAGGACAGACCAAGAGACCCAGTACTTC.

This clonotype was seen only a few times. The chain combines TRBV7-2 with TRBJ1-2, with 7 bases identical to TRBD1. The trim removed 5 bases at V and 8 bases at J, leaving 8 bases unmatched. In germline, CDR1 is SGHTA, CDR2 FQGNSA. This CDR3 is built from 13 residues. This chain's CDR3 is CASSVTGVRGYTF. CDR3 DNA sequence: TGTGCCAGCAGCGTCACAGGGGTCAGAGGCTACACCTTC.

This clonotype turned up a few times. V usage is TRBV24-1 and J usage is TRBJ2-1; D is ambiguous. From germline, CDR1 is KGHDR and CDR2 SFDVKD. This CDR3 has 16 amino acids. The V gene lost 4 bases and the J gene lost 0 bases, with 12 bases spanning the gap. CDR3 residues: CATSDQDPSSYNEQFF. DNA of the CDR3: TGTGCCACCAGTGACCAAGACCCCAGCTCCTACAATGAGCAGTTCTTC.

This chain links TRBV7-9 with TRBJ2-1; 9 bases match TRBD1. The CDR3 loop spans 14 amino acids. CDR1 SEHNR and CDR2 FQNEAQ come from the germline V gene (reference sequence). After removal of 6 bases from V and 3 bases from J, the junction contained 3 bases not matched to a gene. This CDR3 reads CASSRTGDYNEQFF. For the CDR3, the DNA is TGTGCCAGCAGTCGGACAGGGGACTACAATGAGCAGTTCTTC.

This clonotype showed up just a few times. The J gene is TRBJ2-5, the V gene TRBV5-1, with D perhaps TRBD1 (6 bases). CDR1 is SGHRS and CDR2 is YFSETQ in the germline V gene. The CDR3 spans 17 residues. Trimming took off 0 bases at V and 5 bases at J, with 20 bases between the two ends. The CDR3 region is CASSLAYNRAETETQYF. CDR3 sequence (DNA): TGCGCCAGCAGCTTGGCGTATAACAGGGCTGAGACGGAGACCCAGTACTTC.

J is TRBJ2-3 and V is TRBV4-3, with 8 bases matching TRBD2. Germline CDR1 LGHNA, CDR2 YSLEER. The CDR3 totals 16 residues. V shed 1 base and J 4 bases; nucleotides not matched to a gene: 7. The CDR3 nucleotides read TGCGCCAGCAGCCAAGTGGACGGGGGGGCCCCAGATACGCAGTATTTT. It codes for CASSQVDGGAPDTQYF.

This clonotype was counted a few times. The J gene is TRBJ2-5, the V gene TRBV11-2; tentatively, D is TRBD1 or TRBD2 (5 bases each). There are 15 residues in the CDR3. Trimming cost V 1 base and J 5 bases, with 14 bases left between them. Germline CDR1 and CDR2: SGHAT and FQNNGV. Here the CDR3 reads CASSLAGRKSETQYF. The CDR3 DNA sequence: TGTGCCAGCAGCTTAGCGGGACGAAAGTCGGAGACCCAGTACTTC.

This chain connects TRBV11-2 to TRBJ2-7; D unclear. The CDR3 has 12 amino acids. CDR1 SGHAT and CDR2 FQNNGV come from the germline V gene. Trimming removed 1 base from V and 4 bases from J, with 5 bases in between. The CDR3 coding sequence is TGTGCCAGCAGCTTAGGCAGATACGAGCAGTACGTC. Translated, it gives CASSLGRYEQYV.

This chain links TRBV7-8 with TRBJ2-1; D tentatively reads TRBD1 or TRBD2 (7 bases each). The CDR3 loop spans 17 amino acids. V lost 3 bases and J 7 bases, leaving 22 bases between the germline ends. The germline CDR1 and CDR2 sequences are SGHVS and FQNEAQ. CDR3 in amino acids: CASSLGPSGPQGNEQFF. The CDR3 coding sequence is TGTGCCAGCAGCTTGGGGCCTAGCGGCCCACAGGGGAATGAGCAGTTCTTC.

V and J are TRBV7-9 and TRBJ1-4; 9 bases are a match to TRBD1. The CDR3 totals 17 residues. Germline V gives CDR1 SEHNR, CDR2 FQNEAQ (reference sequence). J gave up 5 bases and V 5 bases, and 12 bases lay outside the gene matches. The CDR3 DNA reads as TGTGCCAGCAGCCCCGGGACAGGGAGGACGTGGAATGAAAAACTGTTTTTT. Residues: CASSPGTGRTWNEKLFF.

This chain joins TRBV6-5 and TRBJ1-2; D is possibly TRBD1 (5 bases). Germline V gene data show CDR1 as MNHEY and CDR2 as SVGAGI. Trimming stripped 0 bases from V and 4 bases from J, with 21 bases between. The CDR3 runs 18 residues. CDR3 bases: TGTGCCAGCAGTTACTCGTGGGGACCAGGCCGATACCGCTATGGCTACACCTTC. Its protein product is CASSYSWGPGRYRYGYTF.

The chain joins TRBV6-5 to TRBJ1-1; TRBD1 might be the D (5 bases). CDR1 is MNHEY, CDR2 SVGAGI, per germline. The V end was cut by 2 bases, the J end by 5 bases, with 9 bases between. The CDR3 has 13 amino acids. Here the CDR3 DNA reads TGTGCCAGCAGTTACGGGGCGCGGACTGAAGCTTTCTTT. Translated, it gives CASSYGARTEAFF.

The V call is TRBV7-2, the J call TRBJ2-2, with no clear D. Germline V gene data show CDR1 as SGHTA and CDR2 as FQGNSA. The CDR3 runs 14 residues. V was cut by 5 bases and J by 3 bases, with 10 bases left in between. The CDR3 bases are TGTGCCAGCAGCGTAAATTCGTACACCGGGGAGCTGTTTTTT. As protein: CASSVNSYTGELFF.

CDR3 bases: TGCAGTGCTAGAGACCCTCTAGCGGGGGGGCCCAAAGAGCAGTTCTTC. Protein: CSARDPLAGGPKEQFF. This chain joins TRBV20-1 and TRBJ2-1, with 12 bases that match TRBD2. CDR1 is DFQATT, CDR2 SNEGSKA, per germline (reference sequence). The CDR3 extends over 16 amino acids. Trimming removed 0 bases from V and 10 bases from J; junction bases left unmatched: 10.

This clonotype was detected once. The genes are TRBV7-9 and TRBJ2-2; 7 nucleotides line up with TRBD1. Germline-derived CDR1 and CDR2 are SEHNR and FQNEAQ (reference sequence). J gave up 4 bases and V 7 bases, and 3 bases lay outside the gene matches. This CDR3 is built from 13 residues. CDR3 DNA sequence: TGTGCCAGCAACAGACAGGGCACCGGGGAGCTGTTTTTT. Protein product: CASNRQGTGELFF.

CDR3 DNA sequence: TGTGCCAGCATCGACGGGGCCCGGGAGGATGGCTACACCTTC. Amino acids: CASIDGAREDGYTF. The chain recombines TRBV9 with TRBJ1-2, with D perhaps TRBD1 (5 bases). The germline gives CDR1 SGDLS, CDR2 YYNGEE. This CDR3 spans 14 amino acids. The V gene lost 6 bases and the J gene lost 6 bases, with 18 bases spanning the gap.